One sample yielded the 9 T cell receptor beta chains listed below, sequenced in a study of vaccination and CD4 T cells after COVID-19. The antigens these receptors bind are not known. Regarding treatment: approximately 10-day PBMC culture with coronavirus spike peptide pools or control peptides (ViraFEST assay). Sequencing of cultured CD4+ T cell DNA used the Oncomine TCR Beta short-read assay. MiXCR was run by TCRdb on the PCR reads, yielding one entry per CDR3 protein. The sample yields some 11,000 distinct CDR3 sequences, less than 30% seen once. This sample comprised CD4+ T cells from blood, cultured in vitro, obtained after SARS-CoV-2 vaccination. The receptors here all came from a human donor who had recovered from COVID-19.

This clonotype was observed a few times. The chain links TRBV4-2 to TRBJ1-2, with TRBD1 as a possible D gene (6 bases). Germline CDR1 reads LGHNA; CDR2 reads YNFKEQ. V gave up 4 bases and J gave up 7 bases, with 22 bases separating them. This CDR3 region has 16 residues. The chain's CDR3 is CASSPWGQAGRSGYTF. CDR3 DNA: TGTGCCAGCAGCCCCTGGGGGCAGGCAGGGAGGAGTGGCTACACCTTC.

Note on this clonotype: The germline gene is not matched at one end of the junction; a read error may be the cause. This rearrangement joins TRBV7-2 to TRBJ1-1, with TRBD1 as a possible D gene (5 bases). The CDR3 is 16 amino acids. Looked up from germline, CDR1 is SGHTA and CDR2 is FQGNSA. In DNA form, the CDR3 reads TGCGCCAGCAGCCAAGAGGGACCCAAGGCTGGGGCTGAAGCTTTCTTT. Translating gives CASSQEGPKAGAEAFF.

The J gene is TRBJ2-7, the V gene TRBV6-2 or TRBV6-3, with 9 bases identical to TRBD1. Germline V gene sequence: CDR1 MNHEY, CDR2 SVGEGT. The CDR3 extends over 14 amino acids. Losses at the gene ends were 6 bases for V and 2 bases for J; bases not matched to a gene: 5. CDR3 sequence (DNA): TGTGCCAGCAGGCAGACAGGGGGAGCCTACGAGCAGTACTTC. Its protein is CASRQTGGAYEQYF.

A few counts support this clonotype. The chain couples TRBV20-1 to TRBJ1-1; D unclear. The CDR3 is made up of 14 amino acids. The V and J ends lost 1 base and 4 bases respectively, with 13 bases between them. Germline assignment: CDR1 DFQATT and CDR2 SNEGSKA (reference sequence). The CDR3 DNA reads as TGCAGTGCTAGAGTCGGGTTCTCACTCACTGAAGCTTTCTTT. Translation: CSARVGFSLTEAFF.

In this sample, this clonotype turned up a few times. The rearrangement links TRBV20-1 to TRBJ2-1; 7 bases align to TRBD1. This CDR3 is built from 14 residues. V lost 5 bases, J lost 2 bases, and 6 bases stayed unmatched. The V gene's germline CDR1 is DFQATT and CDR2 SNEGSKA (reference sequence). The CDR3 DNA reads TGCAGTGCTCTGACAGGGTTACCCTACAATGAGCAGTTCTTC. Translating it yields CSALTGLPYNEQFF.

This chain joins TRBV6-1 and TRBJ1-5; no definite D call. From germline, CDR1 is MNHNS and CDR2 SASEGT. The CDR3 extends over 12 amino acids. Trimming cost V 7 bases and J 0 bases, with 4 bases left between them. The CDR3 loop is CASMVSNQPQHF. CDR3 DNA: TGTGCCAGCATGGTTAGCAATCAGCCCCAGCATTTT.

V gene TRBV4-3 combines with J gene TRBJ2-6; tentatively, D is TRBD1 (6 bases). Per the germline V gene, CDR1 is LGHNA and CDR2 is YSLEER. This CDR3 spans 20 amino acids. Between the trimmed V and J ends, which lost 0 bases and 0 bases, there was a span of 18 bases. The CDR3: CASSQDRDKVGLSGANVLTF. CDR3 coding DNA: TGCGCCAGCAGCCAAGATCGGGACAAGGTAGGTCTCTCTGGGGCCAACGTCCTGACTTTC.

The V gene is TRBV6-1, the J gene TRBJ1-1; D is ambiguous. This CDR3 spans 16 amino acids. Between the trimmed V and J ends, which lost 7 bases and 1 base, there was a span of 19 bases. Germline V gene sequence: CDR1 MNHNS, CDR2 SASEGT. CDR3 amino acids: CASIANPGPKNTEAFF. The CDR3 nucleotides read TGTGCCAGCATTGCTAACCCGGGCCCTAAGAACACTGAAGCTTTCTTT.

Relative to its sample, this clonotype is medium-sized (0.01 to 0.1%). CDR3 in amino acids: CSAPSGGRETQYF. CDR3 coding DNA: TGCAGTGCCCCCAGCGGGGGACGAGAGACCCAGTACTTC. This chain connects TRBV20-1 to TRBJ2-5; 8 bases fit TRBD2. Trimming removed 6 bases from V and 4 bases from J; junction bases left unmatched: 7. CDR3 length: 13 residues. Looked up from germline, CDR1 is DFQATT and CDR2 is SNEGSKA (reference sequence).